Listed below are T cell receptor beta chains from one sample, sequenced in a study of early T cells in non-severe SARS-CoV-2 infection. Using its own MiXCR run on the 5' RACE reads, TCRdb lists one record per CDR3 protein. Of tens of thousands of distinct CDR3 sequences listed, 5.5% to 7% are singletons. The sequences come from whole blood, collected at baseline. The receptors here all came from an adult who was a healthcare worker with PCR-confirmed SARS-CoV-2 infection or an uninfected control (not recorded which). The CDR3 runs from the conserved cysteine through the conserved F or W.

>TRBV11-2|17
CASSSAILSLTRYEQYF
>TRBV28|14
CASSRDSFNQPQHF
>TRBV24-1|16
CATSDSSGRDYNEQFF
>TRBV4-3|15
CASSHSGGGGYEQYF
>TRBV18|18
CASSPGRSGVTSTDTQYF
>TRBV20-1|14
CSAIPGTANTEAFF
>TRBV7-2|14
CASSGTGMAGELFF
>TRBV7-9|17
CASSLGGHGATGNTIYF
>TRBV6-5|13
CASSVGGDYGYTF
>TRBV20-1|16
CSARVPRLGGGETQYF
>TRBV20-1|13
CSASPSSYNEQFF
>TRBV27|15
CASRFIGIGVYEQYF
>TRBV6-2/TRBV6-3|15
CASRPPEASRYEQYF
>TRBV29-1|15
CSVDFDRGRFHEQFF
>TRBV6-1|16
CASSEAVQSSYNEQFF
>TRBV11-2|15
CASSTGTSGTGELFF
>TRBV27|13
CASRTGAGYEQYF
>TRBV6-6|14
CASRDSFSGNTIYF
>TRBV20-1|13
CSAKGPHFLEQYF
>TRBV27|13
CASSLSWQETQYF
>TRBV6-2/TRBV6-3|14
CASSWGATNEKLFF
>TRBV4-2|16
CASSQGRAPSESGYTF
>TRBV10-3|14
CATTSGQAQETQYF
>TRBV28|14
CASSRGGSYNEQFF
>TRBV14|16
CASSHPGQDSTDTQYF
>TRBV21-1|16
CASSKALCAGGNEQYF
>TRBV27|12
CASSLGDTEAFF
>TRBV28|15
CASRGEGNSGNTIYF
>TRBV7-2|14
CASSLYRLDEKLFF
>TRBV20-1|15
CSARELTATNEKLFF
>TRBV18|13
CASSPRDSGELFF
>TRBV7-2|16
CASSYLPTQVNTEAFF
>TRBV12-5|12
CASGLAGNTIYF
>TRBV15|12
CATSRGSDIQYF
>TRBV20-1|14
CSASHGGNQETQYF
>TRBV27|13
CATTSSSTDTQYF
>TRBV7-9|15
CAWNTGTGSPDTQYF